This entry concerns a single T cell receptor (beta chain). The CDR3 has 17 amino acids. V was pared by 3 bases and J by 1 base, with 16 bases between. Germline CDR1 is MNHEY and CDR2 is SMNVEV (reference sequence). Measured with immunoSEQ multiplex PCR; TCRdb has only the in-frame clones, and not every one. The top ten hold 8% to 9.5% of the sample, which has about half a million clones, around nine tenths seen once. These data come from a study of blood T cell repertoires in COVID-19. Donors in Cohort 3 counted as recovered after two negative PCRs, clearance, or symptom resolution. The TCR was taken from a woman aged 60-75 years who had recovered from COVID-19. The genes are TRBV27 and TRBJ2-1; tentatively, D is TRBD2 (7 bases). Material for sequencing was PBMCs or T cells enriched from blood (not recorded which). As DNA, the CDR3 is TGTGCCAGCAGTTTTGGGAGTGGGGGGGCTTCCTACAATGAGCAGTTCTTC. Translated: CASSFGSGGASYNEQFF.